This T cell receptor (beta chain) was identified during a study of T-cell reconstitution after alpha-beta-depleted transplantation in children. Study-level findings and limits: It was newly produced T cells that mostly accounted for T-cell counts and diversity one year after transplant.

CDR1 and CDR2 (germline): MNHEY, SMNVEV (reference sequence). Trimming cost V 5 bases and J 1 base; bases outside gene matches: 7. This CDR3 has 15 residues. At least ten counts were recorded for this clonotype. Its matching antigen is unknown. A library of TCRbeta sequences, prepared with unique molecular identifiers, was generated. One entry per CDR3 protein results from TCRdb running MiXCR on the PCR reads. The sample has hundreds of thousands of distinct CDR3 sequences, under 15% seen once. This sequence joins TRBV27 and TRBJ2-7; TRBD1 agrees at 8 bases. The sequencing used PBMCs, mostly from graft donor cells, collected 360 days after TCRalphabeta/CD19-depleted stem cell transplant. The source of this sequence is a male patient aged 10 to 17 who had a stem cell transplant for acute myeloid leukemia, so the T cells may come from the graft donor. CDR3 residues: CASSLTGGVSYEQYF. CDR3 DNA: TGTGCCAGCAGTCTCACAGGGGGTGTTTCCTACGAGCAGTACTTC.